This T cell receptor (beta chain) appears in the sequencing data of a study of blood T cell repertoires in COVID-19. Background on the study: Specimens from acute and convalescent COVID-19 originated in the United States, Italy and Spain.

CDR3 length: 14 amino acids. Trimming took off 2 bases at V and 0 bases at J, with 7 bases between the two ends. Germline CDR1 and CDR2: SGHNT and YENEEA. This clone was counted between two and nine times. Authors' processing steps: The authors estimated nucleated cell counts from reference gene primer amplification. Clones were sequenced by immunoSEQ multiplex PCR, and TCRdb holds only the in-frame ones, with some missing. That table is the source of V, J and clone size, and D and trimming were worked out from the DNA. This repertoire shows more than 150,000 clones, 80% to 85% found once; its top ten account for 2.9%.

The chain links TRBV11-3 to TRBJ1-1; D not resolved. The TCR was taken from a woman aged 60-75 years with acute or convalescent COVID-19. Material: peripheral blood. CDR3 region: CASSLTGLNTEAFF. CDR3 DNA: TGTGCCAGCAGCTTAACGGGTTTGAACACTGAAGCTTTCTTT.